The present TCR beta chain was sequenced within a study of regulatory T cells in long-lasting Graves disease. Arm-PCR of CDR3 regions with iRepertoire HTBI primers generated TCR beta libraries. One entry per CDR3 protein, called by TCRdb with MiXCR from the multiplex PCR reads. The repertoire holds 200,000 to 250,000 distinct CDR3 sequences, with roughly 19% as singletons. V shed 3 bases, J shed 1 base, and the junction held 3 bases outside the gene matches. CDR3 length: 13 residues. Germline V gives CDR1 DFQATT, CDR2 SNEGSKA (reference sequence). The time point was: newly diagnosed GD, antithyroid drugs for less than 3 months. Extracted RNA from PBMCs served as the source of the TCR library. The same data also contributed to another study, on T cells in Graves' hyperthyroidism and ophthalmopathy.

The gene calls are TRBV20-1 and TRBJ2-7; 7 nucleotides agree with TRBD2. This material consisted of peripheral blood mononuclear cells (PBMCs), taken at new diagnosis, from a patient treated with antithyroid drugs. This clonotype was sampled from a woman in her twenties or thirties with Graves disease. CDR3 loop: CSASSGGSYEQYF. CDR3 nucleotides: TGCAGTGCTAGTTCGGGGGGATCCTACGAGCAGTACTTC.